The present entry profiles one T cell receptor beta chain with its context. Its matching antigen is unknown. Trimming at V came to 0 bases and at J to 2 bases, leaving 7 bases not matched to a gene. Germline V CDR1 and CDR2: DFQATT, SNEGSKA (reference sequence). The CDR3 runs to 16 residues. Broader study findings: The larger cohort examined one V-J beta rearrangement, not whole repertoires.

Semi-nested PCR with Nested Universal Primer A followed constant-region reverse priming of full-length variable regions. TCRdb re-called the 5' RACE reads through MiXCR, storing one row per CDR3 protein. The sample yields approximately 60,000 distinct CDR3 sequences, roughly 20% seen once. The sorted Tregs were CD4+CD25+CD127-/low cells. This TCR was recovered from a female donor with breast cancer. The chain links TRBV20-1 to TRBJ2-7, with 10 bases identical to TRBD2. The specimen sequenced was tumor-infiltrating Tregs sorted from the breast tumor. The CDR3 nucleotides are TGCAGTGCTAGAGATCAGAGGCTAGCGGGAGCCTACGAGCAGTACTTC. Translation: CSARDQRLAGAYEQYF.